This TCR beta chain appears in the sequencing data of a study of blood T cell repertoires in COVID-19. Overall study: The study drew acute and convalescent COVID-19 samples from the United States, Italy and Spain.

Per the authors' pipeline: The authors estimated nucleated cell counts from reference gene primer amplification. The data were produced by immunoSEQ multiplex PCR, yet TCRdb's version contains in-frame clones alone and is incomplete. The DNA gave D and trimming, while V, J and clone size come from that table. The data show roughly 100,000 clones, about four fifths seen once. Trimming removed 4 bases from V and 2 bases from J, with 11 bases in between. Germline assignment: CDR1 WNHNN and CDR2 SYGVQD (reference sequence). The CDR3 consists of 14 residues. The source is a woman older than 75 with acute or convalescent COVID-19. The sequencing input was peripheral blood. J is TRBJ1-1 and V is TRBV10-1, with a tentative D call TRBD1 (6 bases). CDR3 in amino acids: CASSARQANTEAFF. In nucleotides, the CDR3 is TGCGCCAGCAGTGCCCGACAGGCAAACACTGAAGCTTTCTTT.